What follows is one T cell receptor (beta chain) and its context. In the original analysis: Reference gene primer amplification in the assay estimated nucleated cell counts. Sequenced by immunoSEQ multiplex PCR; TCRdb stores in-frame clones only, minus some. The DNA gave D and trimming, while V, J and clone size come from that table. This table has about 250,000 clones, over 80% appearing once. These data belong to a study of blood T cell repertoires in COVID-19. Overall study: From T cells, B-cell-depleted T cells, or PBMCs came the material, which was cDNA or gDNA.

The sequence was obtained from a human donor in a cohort sampled during active COVID-19. The sequenced material came from peripheral blood.

The CDR3 sequence: CASSQGLIGSPGTQYF. The CDR3 DNA follows: TGTGCCAGCAGCCAAGGCCTCATTGGGAGCCCCGGGACCCAGTACTTC. This chain connects TRBV3-1 (or the pseudogene TRBV3-2) to TRBJ2-5, with a possible D match to TRBD2 (5 bases). Trimming cost V 1 base and J 7 bases, with 19 bases left between them. This CDR3 comprises 16 residues. Germline-derived CDR1 and CDR2 are LGHDT and YNNKEL (reference sequence).